This T cell receptor (beta chain) was profiled in a study of PD-L1 blockade in urothelial cancer. Looking at the study overall: Male patients with bladder-origin urothelial cancer numbered about nine tenths of the roughly 29. Analyses were performed on blood at 3 weeks after treatment start (the second dose) and at 6 weeks.

This CDR3 comprises 14 residues. Germline CDR1 is MGHRA and CDR2 is YSYEKL. V gave up 4 bases and J gave up 7 bases; unmatched junction bases: 3. Documented time point: peripheral blood 6 weeks after treatment start. Measured with immunoSEQ multiplex PCR; TCRdb has only the in-frame clones, and not every one. The data contain tens of thousands of clones, 89% of them singletons. The receptor was derived from an elderly man with urothelial cancer. The chain carries TRBV4-1 and TRBJ1-4; 10 nucleotides match TRBD1. Sequenced here: PBMCs, sampled around atezolizumab (anti-PD-L1) treatment. The chain's CDR3 is CASSRGQGFEKLFF. The CDR3 DNA follows: TGCGCCAGCAGCCGGGGACAGGGGTTTGAAAAACTGTTTTTT.